Included here is one T cell receptor beta chain sequence, with context. In this sample, this clone turned up a few times. Its antigen is unknown. From the germline J gene comes the end of the CDR3, since the read stops 3 residues before it. Equivalent amounts of genomic DNA from CVID and control samples were used as sequencing input. For every sample, a 60 bp segment covering the rearranged TCRbeta CDR3 region was amplified and then sequenced. The immunoSEQ assay, a bias-corrected multiplex PCR combined with high-throughput sequencing, was used for TCRbeta amplification. The paper's processing steps were these. Every unique nucleotide sequence was considered a clone and was annotated with V, D and J genes, copy number and frequency. Sequences were labeled productive if in frame, and non-productive if out of frame or containing stop codons. As previously described, clonality was calculated on the basis of Shannon's entropy. Mean CDR3 Kyte-Doolittle hydropathy was derived from the predicted amino acid sequences of productive clones. Hierarchical clustering of scaled V gene usage was performed with the R hclust function using Manhattan distance and complete linkage. Clone sharing by CDR3 amino acid sequence was assessed by resampling 12 repertoires per group over 100 rounds. The repertoires were searched for 65 to 80 published EBV-specific and approximately 250 published CMV-specific TCRbeta sequences. A couple of CVID samples that yielded fewer than 10,000 sequences were excluded from the analysis, so 42 CVID repertoires were retained. The table comes from immuneACCESS by way of TCRdb, which keeps in-frame sequences with V and J called. Part of the clones is missing from these tables; in studies checked, under half for an unresolved V gene and the rest for unknown reasons. From that table come the V and J calls and clone size; the DNA was used to work out D and trimming. The sample has 25,000 to 30,000 clones on record, with no singletons. The ten largest clonotypes hold 3% to 4.5% of the sample.

These data belong to a study of T cell clonality in common variable immunodeficiency (dated by TCRdb to 2015 to 2017). Broader findings and caveats from the paper: Even though DNA input was the same, control samples had an average of around 81,000 unique sequences each, compared with roughly 30,000 in CVID samples. Reportedly, TCRbeta sequences from CVID had fewer deletions and N-nucleotide insertions, and highly modified clones with 13 or more V deletions were absent from CVID. TCRbeta clonality was higher in CVID subjects than in healthy controls (t-test p = 0.018), and the increase was most characteristic of about a third of subjects. Fewer TCRbeta clones were shared among CVID subjects than among healthy controls (p < 0.0001). According to the authors, figuring out what caused the increased clonality in CVID would require sequencing the repertoires of T cell subpopulations. Differences among patients in the CVID cohort limited the correlations between repertoire features and clinical complications.

The V end gives up 6 bases and the J end 3 bases, leaving 26 bases in the junction not matched to a gene. The CDR3, cysteine through phenylalanine, is 21 amino acids long. The 54 bases shown cover part of the CDR3, and their frame starts at base 1. From the germline V gene (reference sequence), CDR1 is LNHDA and CDR2 is SQIVND. Diagnosis of CVID followed standard criteria, namely serum IgG, IgA and/or IgM below the normal range together with specific antibody deficiency. A total of roughly 44 subjects (approximately 15 female and about 30 male; age range roughly 9 to 64 years, mean age around 40) were included in the CVID group. Both CVID patients and healthy controls were predominantly of Caucasian heritage. All CVID subjects had received replacement immunoglobulin therapy for at least one year at the time of study participation. No CVID subject was ill or taking immunomodulatory or immunosuppressive medication when blood was collected. Heparinized peripheral whole blood samples of about 5 to 9 ml were collected from each donor. Genomic DNA from adults with common variable immune deficiency (CVID) and from healthy adult controls was used to sequence TCRbeta CDR3 repertoires. Diluted blood was subjected to density centrifugation over Hypaque 1077 or Ficoll-Paque for isolation of peripheral blood mononuclear cells. Genomic DNA was extracted from unsorted mononuclear cells by Qiagen column purification or by a centrifugation-based method.

In this chain, TRBV19 is recombined with TRBJ2-1; 7 middle bases align to TRBD2. This TCR derives from a human donor with common variable immunodeficiency. The sample comprised peripheral blood mononuclear cells. Partial CDR3 DNA: TGTGCCAGTAGCCGAAAAGGGATGACAGAACACCTAGCGGAGTTCTACAATGAG. Its protein is CASSRKGMTEHLAEFYNE. The full-length CDR3 reads as CASSRKGMTEHLAEFYNEQFF. Joined to the reference TRBV19 and TRBJ2-1 proteins, this CDR3 gives the full variable domain: DGGITQSPKYLFRKEGQNVTLSCEQNLNHDAMYWYRQDPGQGLRLIYYSQIVNDFQKGDIAEGYSVSREKKESFPLTVTSAQKNPTAFYLCASSRKGMTEHLAEFYNEQFFGPGTRLTVL.